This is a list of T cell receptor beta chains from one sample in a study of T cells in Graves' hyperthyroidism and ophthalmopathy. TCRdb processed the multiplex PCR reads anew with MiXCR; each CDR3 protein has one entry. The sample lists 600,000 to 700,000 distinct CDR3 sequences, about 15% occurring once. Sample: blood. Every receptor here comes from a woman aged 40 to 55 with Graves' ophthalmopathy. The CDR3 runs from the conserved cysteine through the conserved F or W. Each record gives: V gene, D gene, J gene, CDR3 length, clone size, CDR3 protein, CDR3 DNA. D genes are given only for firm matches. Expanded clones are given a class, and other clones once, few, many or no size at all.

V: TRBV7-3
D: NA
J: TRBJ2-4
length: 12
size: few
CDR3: CASSQLGGIQYF
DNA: TGTGCCAGCAGCCAACTGGGTGGCATTCAGTACTTC

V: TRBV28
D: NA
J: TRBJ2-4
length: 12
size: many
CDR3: CASMGTKNIQYF
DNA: TGTGCCAGCATGGGAACCAAAAACATTCAGTACTTC

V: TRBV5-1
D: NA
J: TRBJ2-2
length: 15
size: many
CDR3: CASSLWQPNTGELFF
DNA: TGCGCCAGCAGCTTGTGGCAGCCGAACACCGGGGAGCTGTTTTTT

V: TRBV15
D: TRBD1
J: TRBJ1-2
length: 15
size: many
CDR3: CATSRGQAANYGYTF
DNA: TGTGCCACCAGCAGGGGACAGGCGGCTAACTATGGCTACACCTTC

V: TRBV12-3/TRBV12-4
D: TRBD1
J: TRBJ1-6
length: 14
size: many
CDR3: CASSPTGKVSPLHF
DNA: TGTGCCAGCAGCCCGACAGGGAAGGTTTCACCCCTCCACTTT

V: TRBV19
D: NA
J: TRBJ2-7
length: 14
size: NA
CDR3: CASSIPGESYEQYF
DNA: TGTGCCAGTAGTATCCCGGGAGAATCCTACGAGCAGTACTTC

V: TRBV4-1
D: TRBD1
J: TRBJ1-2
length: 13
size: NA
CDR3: CASSPGQKYGYTF
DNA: TGCGCCAGCAGCCCGGGACAGAAATATGGCTACACCTTC

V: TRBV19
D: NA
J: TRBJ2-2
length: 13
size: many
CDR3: CASSPRYTGELFF
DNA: TGTGCCAGTAGTCCCCGGTACACCGGGGAGCTGTTTTTT

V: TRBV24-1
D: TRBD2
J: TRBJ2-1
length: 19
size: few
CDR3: CATSDNPGTSGSVWNEQFF
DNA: TGTGCCACCAGTGACAACCCCGGGACTAGCGGGAGTGTGTGGAATGAGCAGTTCTTC

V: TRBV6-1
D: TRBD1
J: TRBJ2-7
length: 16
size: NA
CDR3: CASSEARGQGAGEQYF
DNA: TGTGCCAGCAGTGAAGCGCGTGGACAGGGGGCGGGCGAGCAGTACTTC

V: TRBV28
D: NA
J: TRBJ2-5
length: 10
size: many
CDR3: CDMIQETQYF
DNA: TGTGATATGATCCAAGAGACCCAGTACTTC

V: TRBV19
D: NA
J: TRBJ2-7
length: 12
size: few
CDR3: CASSIDGGEQYF
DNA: TGTGCCAGTAGTATAGATGGCGGCGAGCAGTACTTC

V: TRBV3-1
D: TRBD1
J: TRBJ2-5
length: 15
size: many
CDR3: CASSQARDRGETQYF
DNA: TGTGCCAGCAGCCAAGCCCGGGACAGGGGAGAGACCCAGTACTTC

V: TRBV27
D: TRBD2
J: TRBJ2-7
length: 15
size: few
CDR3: CASSLAGGPSNEQYF
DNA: TGTGCCAGCAGTCTAGCGGGAGGGCCTAGTAACGAGCAGTACTTC

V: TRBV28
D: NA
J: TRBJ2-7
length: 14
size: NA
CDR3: CASSSGAGRDEQYF
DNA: TGTGCCAGCAGTTCTGGGGCGGGCCGGGACGAGCAGTACTTC

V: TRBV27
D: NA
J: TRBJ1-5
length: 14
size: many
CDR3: CASSLSTRVQPQHF
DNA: TGTGCCAGCAGTTTATCGACTCGGGTTCAGCCCCAGCATTTT

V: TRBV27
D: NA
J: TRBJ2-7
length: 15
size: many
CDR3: CASSRYYPGPYEQYF
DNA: TGTGCCAGCAGCCGCTATTATCCAGGGCCCTACGAGCAGTACTTC

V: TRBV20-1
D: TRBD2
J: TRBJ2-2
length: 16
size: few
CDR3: CSARLRGRSNTGELFF
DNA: TGCAGTGCTAGGTTGCGGGGGAGGTCGAACACCGGGGAGCTGTTTTTT

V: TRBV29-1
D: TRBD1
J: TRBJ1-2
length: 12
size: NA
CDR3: CSGDRADYGYTF
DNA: TGCAGCGGGGACAGGGCGGACTATGGCTACACCTTC

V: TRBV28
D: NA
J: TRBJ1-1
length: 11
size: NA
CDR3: CASDNRVFAFF
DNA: TGTGCCAGCGACAATCGGGTGTTTGCTTTCTTT

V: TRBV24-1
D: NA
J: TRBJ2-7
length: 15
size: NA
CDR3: CATSLGSDLSYEQYF
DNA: TGTGCCACCAGTCTTGGTTCGGACTTATCCTACGAGCAGTACTTC

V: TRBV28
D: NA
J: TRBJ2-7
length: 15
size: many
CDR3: CASRTGGIFAYEQYF
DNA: TGTGCCAGCAGGACCGGAGGGATATTTGCCTACGAGCAGTACTTC

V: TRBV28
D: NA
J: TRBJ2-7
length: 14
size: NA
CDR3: CASSPPGPSYEQYF
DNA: TGTGCCAGCAGCCCCCCCGGGCCCTCCTACGAGCAGTACTTC

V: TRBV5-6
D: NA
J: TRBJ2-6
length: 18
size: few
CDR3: CASTPVGLLRSGANVLTF
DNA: TGTGCCAGCACCCCCGTGGGGCTACTTCGCTCGGGGGCCAACGTCCTGACTTTC

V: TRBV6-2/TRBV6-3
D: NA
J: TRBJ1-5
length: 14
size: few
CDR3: CASSYDRQNQPQHF
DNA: TGTGCCAGCAGTTACGACCGTCAAAATCAGCCCCAGCATTTT

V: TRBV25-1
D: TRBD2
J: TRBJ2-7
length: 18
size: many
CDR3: CASSEFGPSGSVFYEQYF
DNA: TGTGCCAGCAGTGAATTTGGGCCTAGCGGGAGTGTCTTCTACGAGCAGTACTTC

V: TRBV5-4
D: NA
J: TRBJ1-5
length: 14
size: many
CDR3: CASSLAGHGQPQHF
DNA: TGTGCCAGCAGCTTGGCCGGACACGGTCAGCCCCAGCATTTT

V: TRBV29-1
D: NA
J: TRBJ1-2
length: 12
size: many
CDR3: CSVDRANYGYTF
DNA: TGCAGCGTTGATCGGGCCAACTATGGCTACACCTTC

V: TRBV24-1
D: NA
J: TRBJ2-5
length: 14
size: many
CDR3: CATSDFGSSETQYF
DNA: TGTGCCACCAGTGATTTCGGATCATCGGAGACCCAGTACTTC

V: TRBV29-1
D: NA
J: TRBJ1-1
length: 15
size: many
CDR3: CSVEEGARGYAEAFF
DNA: TGCAGCGTTGAAGAGGGGGCCAGGGGATATGCTGAAGCTTTCTTT

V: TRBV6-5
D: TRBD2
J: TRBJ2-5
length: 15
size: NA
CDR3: CASSYGRGTPETQYF
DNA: TGTGCCAGCAGTTACGGGAGGGGAACCCCAGAGACCCAGTACTTC

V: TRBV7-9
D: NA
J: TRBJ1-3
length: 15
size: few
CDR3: CASTPGPNSGNTIYF
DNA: TGTGCCAGCACCCCCGGACCGAACTCTGGAAACACCATATATTTT

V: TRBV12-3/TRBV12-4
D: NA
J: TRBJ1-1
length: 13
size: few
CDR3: CASSPQTNTEAFF
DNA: TGTGCCAGCAGCCCCCAGACAAACACTGAAGCTTTCTTT

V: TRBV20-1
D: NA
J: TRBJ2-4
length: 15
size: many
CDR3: CSATPPRTDQNIQYF
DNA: TGCAGTGCTACCCCCCCTCGGACAGATCAGAACATTCAGTACTTC

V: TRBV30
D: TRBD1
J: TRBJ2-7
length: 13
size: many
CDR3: CAWSPDRGLEQYF
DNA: TGTGCCTGGAGTCCGGACAGGGGGCTAGAGCAGTACTTC

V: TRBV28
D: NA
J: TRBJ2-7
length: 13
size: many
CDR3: CASSRRVPYEQYF
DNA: TGTGCCAGCAGCCGTCGTGTTCCCTACGAGCAGTACTTC

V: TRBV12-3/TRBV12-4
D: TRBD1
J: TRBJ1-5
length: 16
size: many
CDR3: CASSLLSGTGTRPQHF
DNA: TGTGCCAGCAGTTTACTTAGTGGGACAGGGACCAGGCCCCAGCATTTT

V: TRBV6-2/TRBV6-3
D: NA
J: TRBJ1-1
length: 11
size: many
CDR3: CASSYRREAFF
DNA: TGTGCCAGCAGTTACAGACGTGAAGCTTTCTTT

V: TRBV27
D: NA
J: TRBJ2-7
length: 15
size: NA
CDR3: CASTPRGSGAYEQYF
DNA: TGTGCCAGCACCCCTAGGGGTTCAGGGGCCTACGAGCAGTACTTC

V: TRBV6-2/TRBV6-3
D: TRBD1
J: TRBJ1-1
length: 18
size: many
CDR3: CASSYNYIYGTGTTEAFF
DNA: TGTGCCAGCAGTTATAATTATATCTACGGGACAGGGACCACTGAAGCTTTCTTT

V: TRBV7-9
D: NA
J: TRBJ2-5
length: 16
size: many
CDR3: CASSPLSGGGPETQYF
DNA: TGTGCCAGCAGCCCCCTCTCCGGGGGAGGCCCAGAGACCCAGTACTTC

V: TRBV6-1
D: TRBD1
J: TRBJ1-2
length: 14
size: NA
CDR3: CASSPPGQGGGCTF
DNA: TGTGCCAGCAGTCCCCCGGGACAGGGCGGTGGCTGCACCTTC

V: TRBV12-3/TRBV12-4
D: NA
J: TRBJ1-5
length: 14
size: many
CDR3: CASSSSGRNQPQHF
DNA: TGTGCCAGCAGTTCATCAGGGCGCAATCAGCCCCAGCATTTT

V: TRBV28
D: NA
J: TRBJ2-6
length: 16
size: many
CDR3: CASTFDLNSGANVLTF
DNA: TGTGCCAGCACCTTCGACTTAAACTCTGGGGCCAACGTCCTGACTTTC

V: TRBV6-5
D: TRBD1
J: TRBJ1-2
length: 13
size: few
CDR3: CASINRDRDGYTF
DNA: TGTGCCAGCATTAACCGGGACAGGGATGGCTACACCTTC

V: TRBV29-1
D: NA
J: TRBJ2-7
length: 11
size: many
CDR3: CSSVAEGEQYF
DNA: TGCAGCTCTGTCGCGGAGGGCGAGCAGTACTTC

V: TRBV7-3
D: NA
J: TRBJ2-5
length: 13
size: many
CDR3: CASSLRRGETQYF
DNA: TGTGCCAGCAGCCTTCGGAGGGGAGAGACCCAGTACTTC

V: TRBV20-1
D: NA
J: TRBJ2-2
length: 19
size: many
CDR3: CSARDRGPGGSGNTGELFF
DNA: TGCAGTGCTAGAGATCGTGGACCAGGAGGTAGCGGGAACACCGGGGAGCTGTTTTTT

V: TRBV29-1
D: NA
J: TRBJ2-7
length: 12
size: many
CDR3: CSVGNTAAEQYF
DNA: TGCAGCGTCGGGAATACAGCGGCCGAGCAGTACTTC

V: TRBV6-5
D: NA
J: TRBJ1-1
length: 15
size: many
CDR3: CASSFRTAMNTEAFF
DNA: TGTGCCAGCAGTTTCAGGACAGCAATGAACACTGAAGCTTTCTTT

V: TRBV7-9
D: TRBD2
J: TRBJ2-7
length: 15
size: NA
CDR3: CASSPPLAGAYEQYF
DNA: TGTGCCAGCAGCCCCCCACTAGCGGGAGCCTACGAGCAGTACTTC

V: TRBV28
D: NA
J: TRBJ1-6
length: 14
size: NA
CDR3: CASSPGLINSPLHF
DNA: TGTGCCAGCAGTCCCGGACTGATTAATTCACCCCTCCACTTT

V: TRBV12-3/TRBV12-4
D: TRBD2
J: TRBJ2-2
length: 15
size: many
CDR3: CASSLRAGYAGELFF
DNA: TGTGCCAGCAGTTTACGAGCGGGATATGCCGGGGAGCTGTTTTTT

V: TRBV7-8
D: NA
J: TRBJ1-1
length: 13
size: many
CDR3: CASSTDSNTEAFF
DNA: TGTGCCAGCAGCACAGACAGTAACACTGAAGCTTTCTTT